What follows are 14 T cell receptor beta chains derived from one specimen sequenced in a study of blood T cell repertoires in COVID-19. TCRdb keeps only in-frame clones here, not all; method: immunoSEQ multiplex PCR. The sample holds 90,000 to 120,000 clones; 89% are singletons and the top ten take 4.5% to 5%. Material for sequencing was peripheral blood. The receptors originated from a man aged 40-50 years with active or convalescent COVID-19.

The DNA of the CDR3 is TGTGCCAGCAGCTTAGCCCTGGGGCGCATGAACACTGAAGCTTTCTTT. Encoded protein: CASSLALGRMNTEAFF. J is TRBJ1-1 and V is TRBV7-2; D may be TRBD1 (5 bases). CDR1 SGHTA and CDR2 FQGNSA come from the germline V gene. The CDR3 has 16 residues. The germline V and J ends were trimmed by 0 bases and 0 bases, with 11 bases remaining between them.

V is TRBV28 and J is TRBJ1-5; TRBD1 aligns across 8 bases. J lost 6 bases, V lost 6 bases, and 10 bases had no gene match. From germline, CDR1 is MDHEN and CDR2 SYDVKM. The CDR3 sequence is 15 residues long. The CDR3 nucleotides read TGTGCCAGCAGAACCGGACAGGGTGGTAGTCAGCCCCAGCATTTT. This translates into CASRTGQGGSQPQHF. Complete variable domain (other parts from reference TRBV28 and TRBJ1-5): DVKVTQSSRYLVKRTGEKVFLECVQDMDHENMFWYRQDPGLGLRLIYFSYDVKMKEKGDIPEGYSVSREKKERFSLILESASTNQTSMYLCASRTGQGGSQPQHFGDGTRLSIL.

The V gene is TRBV4-3, the J gene TRBJ2-1, with 7 positions matching TRBD2. The CDR3 consists of 15 residues. Trimming cost V 1 base and J 3 bases; bases outside gene matches: 3. Germline V lookup: CDR1 LGHNA, CDR2 YSLEER. The CDR3: CASSQGGSVYNEQFF. The CDR3 region has the DNA TGCGCCAGCAGCCAAGGCGGGAGCGTCTACAATGAGCAGTTCTTC.

This clone was counted a few times. The rearrangement uses TRBV2 and TRBJ1-1; no firm D call. This CDR3 contains 12 residues. Germline V gives CDR1 SNHLY, CDR2 FYNNEI. Deletions cut 8 bases from V and 10 bases from J, with 17 bases between. The CDR3 protein is CASSRTGLVAFF. CDR3 sequence (DNA): TGTGCCAGCTCACGAACGGGGTTAGTAGCTTTCTTT.

The chain employs TRBV11-2 and TRBJ1-4; D perhaps matches TRBD1 (5 bases). CDR1 and CDR2 (germline): SGHAT, FQNNGV. This CDR3 spans 14 amino acids. The V and J ends lost 1 base and 7 bases respectively, with 10 bases between them. The CDR3 loop is CASSLGGGIEKLFF. The CDR3 DNA is TGTGCCAGCAGCTTAGGGGGGGGAATTGAAAAACTGTTTTTT.

V usage is TRBV19 and J usage is TRBJ1-5; 8 positions agree with TRBD1. Per germline, CDR1 LNHDA and CDR2 SQIVND (reference sequence). V shed 7 bases and J 2 bases; nucleotides not matched to a gene: 7. This CDR3 has 15 amino acids. The CDR3 reads CASNQGAGGNQPQHF. DNA for the CDR3: TGTGCCAGTAACCAGGGGGCCGGTGGCAATCAGCCCCAGCATTTT.

The chain uses TRBV7-9 and TRBJ1-4; 9 nucleotides align to TRBD1. Germline V CDR1 and CDR2: SEHNR, FQNEAQ (reference sequence). The CDR3 covers 16 residues. Trimming cost V 1 base and J 8 bases; bases outside gene matches: 8. The CDR3 DNA follows: TGTGCCAGCAGCTTAGGCTCCGGGACAGGGCAAGAAAAACTGTTTTTT. It specifies CASSLGSGTGQEKLFF.

V gene TRBV20-1 combines with J gene TRBJ2-7; perhaps TRBD2 as D (5 bases). The CDR3 is 14 amino acids. Germline V gene lookup returns CDR1 DFQATT and CDR2 SNEGSKA (reference sequence). V lost 3 bases, J lost 2 bases, and 14 bases lay in between. The CDR3 region is CSASRLAVTYEQYF. CDR3 DNA sequence: TGCAGTGCTAGTCGCCTAGCAGTCACCTACGAGCAGTACTTC.

The chain links TRBV7-2 to TRBJ1-4, with TRBD1 matching over 8 bases. This CDR3 contains 15 residues. In germline, CDR1 is SGHTA, CDR2 FQGNSA. V lost 6 bases and J lost 6; bases outside the gene matches: 9. CDR3 sequence (DNA): TGTGCCAGCAGATTTCGACAGGGGATGGATGAAAAACTGTTTTTT. This codes for CASRFRQGMDEKLFF.

The chain has TRBV11-3 and TRBJ2-1, with D possibly matching TRBD1 (6 bases). V lost 4 bases to trimming and J lost 3 bases, with 13 bases between them. Germline V lookup: CDR1 SGHNT, CDR2 YENEEA. There are 15 residues in the CDR3. The CDR3 sequence is CASSSSGTYYNEQFF. As DNA, the CDR3 is TGTGCCAGCAGCTCTTCCGGGACATACTACAATGAGCAGTTCTTC. Using reference TRBV11-3 and TRBJ2-1 for the parts outside the CDR3, the full variable domain is EAGVVQSPRYKIIEKKQPVAFWCNPISGHNTLYWYLQNLGQGPELLIRYENEEAVDDSQLPKDRFSAERLKGVDSTLKIQPAELGDSAVYLCASSSSGTYYNEQFFGPGTRLTVL.

This clone was seen more than once but under ten times. The V call is TRBV27, the J call TRBJ2-4; TRBD1 agrees at 8 bases. The CDR3 covers 15 residues. Looked up from germline, CDR1 is MNHEY and CDR2 is SMNVEV (reference sequence). V shed 6 bases and J 8 bases; nucleotides not matched to a gene: 12. This CDR3 reads CASRPQAAGGHIQYF. The CDR3 bases are TGTGCCAGCAGGCCTCAGGCGGCAGGGGGCCACATTCAGTACTTC.

The chain employs TRBV2 and TRBJ2-1, with D possibly TRBD2 on 5 matching bases. The ends were cut back, 5 bases at V and 9 bases at J, with 17 bases in the middle. The CDR3 sequence is 14 residues long. CDR1 and CDR2 (germline): SNHLY, FYNNEI. CDR3 nucleotides: TGTGCCAGCAGTTTTAGCGAGATCGGAAGTGAGCAGTTCTTC. Amino acid sequence: CASSFSEIGSEQFF.

The chain recombines TRBV28 with TRBJ1-1, with D hard to call. Germline lookup yields CDR1 MDHEN and CDR2 SYDVKM. The CDR3 sequence is 14 residues long. The ends were cut back, 4 bases at V and 11 bases at J, with 20 bases in the middle. The CDR3 DNA reads as TGTGCCAGCAGTTGGTCTTCCCTAGATGGTAGGGCTTTCTTT. This encodes CASSWSSLDGRAFF.

This sequence joins TRBV3-1 (or the pseudogene TRBV3-2) and TRBJ1-3; TRBD1 is a possible D gene (5 bases). V gave up 8 bases and J gave up 4 bases, with 12 bases separating them. The CDR3 totals 13 residues. Germline loops: CDR1 LGHDT, CDR2 YNNKEL (reference sequence). CDR3 bases: TGTGCCAGCGGGGCGGCGGACGGAAACACCATATATTTT. Translating it yields CASGAADGNTIYF.